These 25 T cell receptor beta chains originate from one sample sequenced in a study of blood T cell repertoires in COVID-19. Sequencing was performed with immunoSEQ multiplex PCR; in TCRdb, only in-frame clones are kept and a portion is missing. Here the sample spans under 500,000 clones, about 89% being singletons. The sample comprised peripheral blood. These receptors originate from a woman aged 25 to 39 with acute or convalescent COVID-19.

This sequence joins TRBV2 and TRBJ2-7; a weak D match, TRBD1 (6 bases). V lost 7 bases and J lost 1, with 17 bases in between. The V gene's germline CDR1 is SNHLY and CDR2 FYNNEI. The CDR3 totals 15 residues. The CDR3 nucleotides read TGTGCCAGCACCGGACGAGGGACATATTCCTACGAGCAGTACTTC. It is translated as CASTGRGTYSYEQYF.

V gene TRBV12-5 combines with J gene TRBJ1-5; D gene ambiguous. The CDR3 totals 12 residues. V dropped 2 bases and J dropped 6 bases, with 5 bases sitting between them. Germline-derived CDR1 and CDR2 are LGHNT and FRNRAP. This CDR3 reads CASGLPGQPQHF. The CDR3 DNA reads as TGTGCTAGTGGTTTGCCCGGTCAGCCCCAGCATTTT.

V usage is TRBV13 and J usage is TRBJ1-3; D unclear. The V gene's germline CDR1 is PRHDT and CDR2 FYEKMQ (reference sequence). The ends were cut back, 4 bases at V and 4 bases at J, with 11 bases in the middle. This CDR3 contains 14 residues. CDR3 sequence: CASSSKLSGNTIYF. DNA of the CDR3: TGTGCCAGCAGCTCGAAACTGTCCGGAAACACCATATATTTT.

V is TRBV24-1 and J is TRBJ1-2; tentatively, D is TRBD1 (6 bases). The germline CDR1 and CDR2 sequences are KGHDR and SFDVKD. The CDR3 covers 14 residues. Between the trimmed V and J ends, which lost 6 bases and 6 bases, there was a span of 16 bases. Here the CDR3 DNA reads TGTGCCACCAGTAGCACAGGGCCGTCGGATGGCTACACCTTC. It codes for CATSSTGPSDGYTF.

The chain joins TRBV2 to TRBJ2-7; D is undetermined. The V gene's germline CDR1 is SNHLY and CDR2 FYNNEI. The CDR3 has 16 residues. Trimming removed 6 bases at V and 0 bases at J, with 18 bases between. The CDR3 spells CASSLFVIPSSYEQYF. The DNA of the CDR3 is TGTGCCAGCAGCCTTTTCGTGATTCCGAGCTCCTACGAGCAGTACTTC.

The chain uses TRBV5-4 and TRBJ2-1; 8 bases map to TRBD1. V was pared by 6 bases and J by 13 bases, with 15 bases of the junction left unmatched. The CDR3 spans 14 residues. Germline CDR1 is SGHNT and CDR2 is YYREEE (reference sequence). The CDR3 reads CASTRTGIEREQFF. The CDR3 nucleotides read TGTGCCAGCACCCGGACAGGGATTGAGCGAGAACAGTTCTTC.

This rearrangement joins TRBV5-6 to TRBJ1-2, with 7 bases fitting TRBD1. This CDR3 region has 16 residues. The germline V gene has CDR1 SGHDT and CDR2 YYEEEE. Trimming took 7 bases from V and 4 from J; bases not matched to a gene: 16. The CDR3 protein is CASGLGTARSGYGYTF. The CDR3 DNA reads TGTGCCAGCGGCCTAGGGACAGCCCGCAGCGGCTATGGCTACACCTTC.

The rearrangement links TRBV28 to TRBJ2-7; TRBD1 matches 7 bases. There are 14 residues in the CDR3. CDR1 is MDHEN, CDR2 SYDVKM, per germline. The V and J ends lost 7 bases and 2 bases, in that order; junction bases with no gene match: 8. This CDR3 is CASILRDSPYEQYF. In nucleotides, the CDR3 is TGTGCCAGCATCCTACGGGACAGCCCCTACGAGCAGTACTTC.

This chain connects TRBV11-1 to TRBJ2-3; 9 nucleotides align to TRBD1. The CDR3 length is 15 residues. Trimming removed 5 bases from V and 2 bases from J; junction bases left unmatched: 5. Germline-derived CDR1 and CDR2 are SGHAT and FQDESV (reference sequence). CDR3 sequence (DNA): TGTGCCAGCAGCCCGGGACAGGGATCCACAGATACGCAGTATTTT. Translated: CASSPGQGSTDTQYF.

This clone was found once. The chain combines TRBV29-1 with TRBJ2-7; possibly TRBD2 for D (7 bases). This CDR3 contains 14 residues. Trimming stripped 6 bases from V and 3 bases from J, with 18 bases between. Per the germline V gene, CDR1 is SQVTM and CDR2 is ANQGSEA. The CDR3 bases are TGCAGCGTGGGCGTTGGCGGGGGCCTCTACGAGCAGTACTTC. Protein: CSVGVGGGLYEQYF.

Note on this clone: The sample contains more than one DNA sequence encoding this CDR3. V gene TRBV4-1 combines with J gene TRBJ2-1, with 9 bases that match TRBD2. The germline gives CDR1 MGHRA, CDR2 YSYEKL. V lost 2 bases and J lost 2; bases outside the gene matches: 4. This CDR3 has 16 residues. The CDR3 loop is CASSQLAGVPYNEQFF. The CDR3 DNA reads TGCGCCAGCAGCCAATTAGCGGGGGTGCCCTACAATGAGCAGTTCTTC.

The table lists this clone with a count of one. The chain joins TRBV29-1 to TRBJ1-1; 8 nucleotides agree with TRBD1. With V trimmed by 7 bases and J by 4 bases, 5 bases remained unmatched. CDR1 is SQVTM and CDR2 is ANQGSEA in the germline V gene. There are 12 residues in the CDR3. The CDR3 DNA reads TGCAGCGCTCTAACAGGGGGCACTGAAGCTTTCTTT. Translated: CSALTGGTEAFF.

This chain uses TRBV28 with TRBJ2-7, with D perhaps TRBD1 (5 bases). V was clipped by 5 bases and J by 2 bases, with 31 bases between them. CDR3 length: 20 residues. Germline V gene lookup returns CDR1 MDHEN and CDR2 SYDVKM. CDR3: CASSLSSEWFRDKLTYEQYF. CDR3 nucleotide sequence: TGTGCCAGCAGTCTGTCGTCAGAGTGGTTCAGGGATAAGTTAACCTACGAGCAGTACTTC.

The chain employs TRBV4-1 and TRBJ2-5, with D tentatively TRBD2 (5 bases). CDR1 and CDR2 from the germline V gene are MGHRA and YSYEKL. CDR3 length: 17 residues. V was shortened by 0 bases and J by 5 bases, with 19 bases between the two germline ends. CDR3 residues: CASSQDPRTGFWETQYF. The CDR3, as DNA: TGCGCCAGCAGCCAAGATCCTAGGACTGGCTTTTGGGAGACCCAGTACTTC.

The gene calls are TRBV18 and TRBJ2-5, with D perhaps TRBD1 (6 bases). V shed 5 bases and J shed 1 base, with 14 bases lying between them. Germline CDR1 and CDR2: KGHSH and LQKENI. CDR3 length equals 15 residues. The CDR3 DNA follows: TGTGCCAGCTCATTAGACAGGACCCCCCAAGAGACCCAGTACTTC. Translating gives CASSLDRTPQETQYF.

This chain connects TRBV12-5 to TRBJ2-5, with TRBD2 identical over 10 bases. The CDR3 spans 18 residues. V shed 5 bases, J shed 2 bases, and the junction held 14 bases outside the gene matches. Germline CDR1 LGHNT, CDR2 FRNRAP. The CDR3 is CASGLPGERGGPQETQYF. DNA for the CDR3: TGTGCTAGTGGTCTCCCCGGGGAGCGGGGGGGGCCACAAGAGACCCAGTACTTC.

The chain employs TRBV6-5 and TRBJ2-1, with TRBD2 matching over 9 bases. The CDR3 runs 16 residues. V lost 4 bases and J lost 4; bases outside the gene matches: 8. Germline assignment: CDR1 MNHEY and CDR2 SVGAGI. The DNA of the CDR3 is TGTGCCAGCAGTTCCCTGGTTAGCGGGGGTTACAATGAGCAGTTCTTC. This gives the protein CASSSLVSGGYNEQFF.

The CDR3 DNA sequence: TGTGCCAGCAGCTTAGTGGGACAAGGAGATGAAGCTTTCTTT. Protein: CASSLVGQGDEAFF. This sequence joins TRBV7-9 and TRBJ1-1; D perhaps matches TRBD1 (6 bases). The length of the CDR3 is 14 residues. The germline V gene has CDR1 SEHNR and CDR2 FQNEAQ (reference sequence). V lost 1 base, J lost 7 bases, and 13 bases lay in between.

This chain links TRBV6-1 with TRBJ2-5, with TRBD1 as a possible D gene (5 bases). The germline CDR1 and CDR2 sequences are MNHNS and SASEGT. This CDR3 is 13 amino acids long. Trimming pared 0 bases from V and 6 bases from J, leaving 8 bases between. The CDR3 loop is CASSEAGEKTQYF. The CDR3 DNA reads as TGTGCCAGCAGTGAAGCAGGGGAAAAGACCCAGTACTTC.

The chain combines TRBV10-2 with TRBJ1-2; 11 nucleotides align to TRBD1. V lost 4 bases to trimming and J lost 5 bases; unmatched junction nucleotides: 6. Germline CDR1 reads WSHSY; CDR2 reads SAAADI. This CDR3 spans 15 amino acids. The CDR3 DNA follows: TGCGCCAGCAGTGGAGCGGGACAGGGGGTGTATGGCTACACCTTC. Its protein product is CASSGAGQGVYGYTF.

This chain links TRBV29-1 with TRBJ2-1; D unclear. Germline V gene sequence: CDR1 SQVTM, CDR2 ANQGSEA. CDR3 size: 12 residues. V was cut by 5 bases and J by 3 bases, with 8 bases left in between. The CDR3 bases are TGCAGCGTTCCTAGGTACTACAATGAGCAGTTCTTC. Protein: CSVPRYYNEQFF.

The chain has TRBV7-9 and TRBJ2-3; D is undetermined. Looked up from germline, CDR1 is SEHNR and CDR2 is FQNEAQ (reference sequence). CDR3 length: 13 residues. Trimming left V 2 bases short and J 2 bases short, with 5 bases between. The CDR3 nucleotides read TGTGCCAGCAGCTTATCCGTCACAGATACGCAGTATTTT. Translated, it gives CASSLSVTDTQYF. Supplemented by reference TRBV7-9 and TRBJ2-3, the full variable domain reads DTGVSQNPRHKITKRGQNVTFRCDPISEHNRLYWYRQTLGQGPEFLTYFQNEAQLEKSRLLSDRFSAERPKGSFSTLEIQRTEQGDSAMYLCASSLSVTDTQYFGPGTRLTVL.

The rearrangement uses TRBV4-2 and TRBJ2-1; D possibly corresponds to TRBD2 (8 bases). This CDR3 is 15 amino acids long. Trimming left V 4 bases short and J 7 bases short, with 17 bases between. Germline V gene data show CDR1 as LGHNA and CDR2 as YNFKEQ. CDR3 DNA: TGTGCCAGCAGCCCAGGGGGGACTAGTTTTAATGAGCAGTTCTTC. Protein: CASSPGGTSFNEQFF.

The rearrangement joins TRBV27 to TRBJ1-1; D not certain. In germline, CDR1 is MNHEY, CDR2 SMNVEV (reference sequence). V shed 8 bases and J shed 0 bases, with 10 bases lying between them. The CDR3 contains 13 residues. The CDR3 sequence: CASGAGMNTEAFF. CDR3 in DNA: TGTGCCAGCGGAGCGGGGATGAACACTGAAGCTTTCTTT.

This chain links TRBV28 with TRBJ1-5, with 8 bases fitting TRBD1. This CDR3 region has 14 residues. V lost 3 bases, J lost 6 bases, and 4 bases stayed unmatched. Germline V gene data show CDR1 as MDHEN and CDR2 as SYDVKM. The CDR3 coding sequence is TGTGCCAGCAGTTTCGGACAGGGTTTTCAGCCCCAGCATTTT. It specifies CASSFGQGFQPQHF.